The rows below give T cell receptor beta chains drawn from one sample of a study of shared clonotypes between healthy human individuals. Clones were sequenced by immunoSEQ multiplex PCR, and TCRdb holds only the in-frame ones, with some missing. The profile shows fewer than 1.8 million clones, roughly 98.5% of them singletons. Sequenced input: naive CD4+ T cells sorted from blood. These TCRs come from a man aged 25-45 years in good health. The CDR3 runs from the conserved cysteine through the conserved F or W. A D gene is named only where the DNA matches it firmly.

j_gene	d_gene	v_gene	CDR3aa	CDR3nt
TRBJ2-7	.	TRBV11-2	CASSLAPGEYEQYF	TGTGCCAGCAGCTTAGCCCCGGGGGAGTACGAGCAGTACTTC
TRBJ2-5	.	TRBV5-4	CASSLGGRGKDNLETQYF	TGTGCCAGCAGCTTGGGGGGCCGGGGCAAAGATAATCTGGAGACCCAGTACTTC
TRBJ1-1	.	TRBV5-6	CASSLDKNTEAFF	TGTGCCAGCAGCTTAGATAAGAACACTGAAGCTTTCTTT
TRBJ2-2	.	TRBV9	CASSVDPRVERRELFF	TGTGCCAGCAGCGTAGACCCCAGGGTCGAGCGAAGGGAGCTGTTTTTT
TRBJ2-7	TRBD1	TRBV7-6	CASSPDPGQGSYEQYF	TGTGCCAGCAGCCCAGACCCGGGACAGGGGTCCTACGAGCAGTACTTC
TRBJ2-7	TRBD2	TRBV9	CASSVESGVSYEQYF	TGTGCCAGCAGCGTAGAGAGCGGGGTCTCCTACGAGCAGTACTTC
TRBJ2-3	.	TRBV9	CASSARRLVDTDTQYF	TGTGCCAGCAGCGCCCGGAGACTAGTTGACACTGATACGCAGTATTTT
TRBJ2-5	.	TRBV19	CASSIGRIGTETQYF	TGTGCCAGTAGTATAGGAAGGATCGGTACAGAGACCCAGTACTTC
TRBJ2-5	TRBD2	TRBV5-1	CASSSGRLTNSAQYF	TGCGCCAGCAGCAGCGGGAGACTAACCAACTCGGCCCAGTACTTC
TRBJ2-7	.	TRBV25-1	CASSVQGIVHEQYF	TGTGCCAGCAGTGTACAGGGCATTGTGCACGAGCAGTACTTC
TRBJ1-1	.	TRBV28	CASRFSPGTEAFF	TGTGCCAGCAGATTCTCCCCCGGGACCGAAGCTTTCTTT